One sample yielded the 2 T cell receptor beta chains listed below, sequenced in a study of CD8 T cells in ankylosing spondylitis listed by TCRdb under 2017. These receptors' targets are unknown. Results the study describes overall, beyond this receptor: A TCR beta motif of about 8 highly homologous amino acid variants appeared characteristic of blood from ankylosing spondylitis patients.

Library method: 5' RACE. TCRdb records Illumina HiSeq 2500 as the sequencer. The raw public data were reprocessed by TCRdb itself: fastp quality trimming at Q25, MiXCR clonotype calling, in-frame beta chains only. Each CDR3 protein appears once, grouped with its most common genes and DNA. Here the sample has just under 550,000 distinct CDR3 sequences; 10% to 15% occur a single time. The top ten clones comprise around 6.8% of the sample. The specimen sequenced was blood, either unsorted or a sorted T cell fraction (not recorded which). These receptors were obtained from a male donor with ankylosing spondylitis.

The chain joins TRBV5-5 to TRBJ2-3; D is perhaps TRBD1 or TRBD2 (5 bases each). Trimming pared 1 base from V and 6 bases from J, leaving 18 bases between. Germline V gene sequence: CDR1 SGHKS, CDR2 YYEKEE (reference sequence). The CDR3 contains 16 residues. The CDR3 here is CASSLYERPGADTQYF. The CDR3 DNA sequence: TGTGCCAGCAGCTTGTATGAGCGGCCTGGGGCGGATACGCAGTATTTT.

In its sample, this clonotype was seen a few times. The chain recombines TRBV5-1 with TRBJ2-1, with TRBD2 identical over 8 bases. The CDR3 consists of 13 residues. V was clipped by 7 bases and J by 4 bases; unmatched bases: 4. The germline V gene encodes CDR1 SGHRS and CDR2 YFSETQ. The DNA for the CDR3 is TGCGCCAGCCGACTAGCGAGATACAATGAGCAGTTCTTC. This codes for CASRLARYNEQFF.